Listed here are 15 T cell receptor beta chains from one sample, sequenced in a study of T-cell reconstitution after alpha-beta-depleted transplantation in children. Molecular barcoding with unique molecular identifiers was used for the TCRbeta library. From the PCR reads, TCRdb called clonotypes with MiXCR, one entry per CDR3 protein. This sample has some 200,000 distinct CDR3 sequences, with 13% to 15% found just once. The sequenced sample was PBMCs from the stem cell graft donor, obtained from the stem cell graft. All receptors derive from a human donor who donated a stem cell graft to a child with acute lymphoblastic leukemia.

This clonotype was recorded a few times. V and J are TRBV7-2 and TRBJ1-3; a possible D gene is TRBD1 (5 bases). The CDR3 runs to 16 residues. The V end was cut by 5 bases, the J end by 4 bases, with 18 bases between. The germline CDR1 and CDR2 sequences are SGHTA and FQGNSA. The DNA for the CDR3 is TGTGCCAGCAGCCTACCCGGGACCCTGGAAGGAAACACCATATATTTT. As protein: CASSLPGTLEGNTIYF.

This clonotype was recorded at least ten times. The chain combines TRBV5-1 with TRBJ2-1, with 11 nucleotides matching TRBD2. Losses at the gene ends were 5 bases for V and 12 bases for J; bases not matched to a gene: 13. This CDR3 is built from 15 residues. Germline V gene data show CDR1 as SGHRS and CDR2 as YFSETQ. This CDR3 is CASRMTSGTQRRQFF. The CDR3 region has the DNA TGCGCCAGCAGGATGACTAGCGGGACCCAACGTCGGCAGTTCTTC. The full variable domain, with the rest looked up from reference TRBV5-1 and TRBJ2-1, is KAGVTQTPRYLIKTRGQQVTLSCSPISGHRSVSWYQQTPGQGLQFLFEYFSETQRNKGNFPGRFSGRQFSNSRSEMNVSTLELGDSALYLCASRMTSGTQRRQFFGPGTRLTVL.

This clonotype occurred many times. J is TRBJ2-3 and V is TRBV12-3 or TRBV12-4; D assignment may be TRBD1 or TRBD2 (6 bases each). The CDR3 sequence is 15 residues long. Trimming took 8 bases from V and 5 from J, leaving 20 bases between them. This CDR3 reads CASWTLEGDLDTQYF. The CDR3 region has the DNA TGTGCCAGCTGGACCCTGGAGGGGGATCTAGATACGCAGTATTTT.

In this sample, this clonotype turned up many times. The CDR3 nucleotides are TGCAGCGTTGAAGATCAGGCTAGCGGGAGGTACGAGCAGTACTTC. It translates to CSVEDQASGRYEQYF. The chain employs TRBV29-1 and TRBJ2-7, with TRBD2 matching over 11 bases. The CDR3 has 15 residues. J was trimmed by 4 bases and V by 0 bases; bases with no gene match: 5. Germline CDR1 is SQVTM and CDR2 is ANQGSEA.

This clonotype was seen more than once but under ten times. V is TRBV7-9 and J is TRBJ2-2; the D is unclear. Trimming took off 3 bases at V and 5 bases at J, with 13 bases between the two ends. CDR1 and CDR2 (germline): SEHNR, FQNEAQ (reference sequence). This CDR3 has 15 amino acids. The CDR3 spells CASSFERRKTGELFF. The DNA of the CDR3 is TGTGCCAGCAGCTTTGAGCGAAGAAAGACCGGGGAGCTGTTTTTT. Drawing the rest from reference TRBV7-9 and TRBJ2-2, the complete variable domain is DTGVSQNPRHKITKRGQNVTFRCDPISEHNRLYWYRQTLGQGPEFLTYFQNEAQLEKSRLLSDRFSAERPKGSFSTLEIQRTEQGDSAMYLCASSFERRKTGELFFGEGSRLTVL.

This clonotype was counted ten times or more. The chain is built from TRBV12-3 or TRBV12-4 and TRBJ2-4; 11 nucleotides align to TRBD2. The CDR3 is 15 residues long. Trimming at V came to 7 bases and at J to 6 bases, leaving 8 bases not matched to a gene. The chain's CDR3 is CASKIAGGPSNIQYF. CDR3 nucleotides: TGTGCCAGCAAAATAGCGGGAGGGCCTTCAAACATTCAGTACTTC.

In its sample, this clonotype was seen many times. V is TRBV6-2 or TRBV6-3 and J is TRBJ2-1; D may be TRBD2 (6 bases). Germline loops: CDR1 MNHEY, CDR2 SVGEGT. Trimming left V 0 bases short and J 4 bases short, with 16 bases between. The CDR3 extends over 17 amino acids. CDR3 region: CASSYSDGRGIYNEQFF. DNA of the CDR3: TGTGCCAGCAGTTACTCGGACGGGCGGGGCATATACAATGAGCAGTTCTTC.

The rearrangement uses TRBV7-8 and TRBJ1-6; no clear D. Trimming cost V 2 bases and J 11 bases, with 16 bases left between them. The CDR3 has 15 amino acids. The germline CDR1 and CDR2 sequences are SGHVS and FQNEAQ. CDR3: CASSLNGDTRAPLHF. CDR3 nucleotides: TGTGCCAGCAGCTTAAATGGAGACACTAGGGCACCCCTCCACTTT.

The rearrangement links TRBV19 to TRBJ2-6, with D perhaps TRBD1 (5 bases). CDR1 is LNHDA and CDR2 is SQIVND in the germline V gene (reference sequence). CDR3 size: 14 residues. The V end lost 5 bases, the J end lost 3 bases, and 8 bases lay between the germline ends. The CDR3 DNA reads TGTGCCAGTAGTTTCAGGGTTGGGGCCAACGTCCTGACTTTC. This gives the protein CASSFRVGANVLTF.

The genes are TRBV12-3 or TRBV12-4 and TRBJ1-2; D gene unclear. Trimming removed 7 bases at V and 2 bases at J, with 20 bases between. The CDR3 has 16 amino acids. The CDR3 is CASTKWAGPTNYGYTF. The DNA for the CDR3 is TGTGCCAGCACCAAGTGGGCAGGACCAACCAACTATGGCTACACCTTC.

The chain joins TRBV28 to TRBJ2-7; 7 bases are a match to TRBD2. CDR3 length: 15 amino acids. Germline V CDR1 and CDR2: MDHEN, SYDVKM. V lost 3 bases and J lost 5; bases outside the gene matches: 10. The CDR3 protein is CASSLGTTGTNEQYF. Written as DNA, the CDR3 is TGTGCCAGCAGTTTGGGGACCACTGGGACTAACGAGCAGTACTTC.

This clonotype was picked up many times. This chain links TRBV7-2 with TRBJ1-2, with 9 bases identical to TRBD1. J was trimmed by 8 bases and V by 1 base; bases with no gene match: 8. CDR3 length: 15 residues. The germline gives CDR1 SGHTA, CDR2 FQGNSA. CDR3 region: CASSLDGTGYRGYTF. Written as DNA, the CDR3 is TGTGCCAGCAGCTTAGACGGGACAGGGTATCGCGGCTACACCTTC. Combining the CDR3 with reference TRBV7-2 and TRBJ1-2 gives the whole variable domain GAGVSQSPSNKVTEKGKDVELRCDPISGHTALYWYRQSLGQGLEFLIYFQGNSAPDKSGLPSDRFSAERTGGSVSTLTIQRTQQEDSAVYLCASSLDGTGYRGYTFGSGTRLTVV.

V usage is TRBV30 and J usage is TRBJ1-5; a weak D match, TRBD1 (6 bases). Germline V gene lookup returns CDR1 GTSNPN and CDR2 SVGIG (reference sequence). Trimming cost V 3 bases and J 5 bases, with 11 bases left between them. The CDR3 runs 13 residues. The CDR3 is CAWSGGPDQPQHF. In DNA form, the CDR3 reads TGTGCCTGGAGCGGGGGGCCTGATCAGCCCCAGCATTTT.

This clonotype was observed at least ten times. V is TRBV28 and J is TRBJ1-4; 12 nucleotides agree with TRBD1. Trimming took 5 bases from V and 8 from J; bases not matched to a gene: 6. Germline V gene data show CDR1 as MDHEN and CDR2 as SYDVKM. The CDR3 covers 15 residues. For the CDR3, the DNA is TGTGCCAGCAGTGGAGCCGGGACAGGGGGCGAAAAACTGTTTTTT. Translation gives CASSGAGTGGEKLFF.

This clonotype was found many times. This chain links TRBV5-1 with TRBJ1-2; D call uncertain. This CDR3 has 14 residues. The V end lost 0 bases, the J end lost 6 bases, and 12 bases lay between the germline ends. The germline V gene has CDR1 SGHRS and CDR2 YFSETQ. In DNA, the CDR3 is TGCGCCAGCAGCTTGGACGCCCTCGGGGATGGCTACACCTTC. As protein: CASSLDALGDGYTF.